Presented here are 12 T cell receptor beta chains from one specimen sequenced in a study of T cells in Graves' hyperthyroidism and ophthalmopathy. Template material for amplifying TCR beta CDR3 regions consisted of RNA transcripts. First-round RT-PCR targeting the TCR CDR3 was performed with the HTBI primer set. TCRdb itself ran the multiplex PCR reads through MiXCR, one entry per CDR3 protein. The profile shows about 560,000 distinct CDR3 sequences, approximately 15% of them singletons. Sequencing was done on a sample of blood. The receptors were gathered from a woman aged 18-30 years with Graves' hyperthyroidism.

This clonotype was found many times. The chain employs TRBV6-1 and TRBJ2-3, with 8 bases lining up with TRBD2. Trimming removed 5 bases from V and 1 base from J; junction bases left unmatched: 8. The CDR3 length is 16 residues. The V gene's germline CDR1 is MNHNS and CDR2 SASEGT. CDR3 sequence reads: CASSPSGTRGTDTQYF. The DNA of the CDR3 is TGTGCCAGCAGTCCTTCCGGGACTAGAGGCACAGATACGCAGTATTTT.

The V call is TRBV6-1, the J call TRBJ2-3; tentative D call: TRBD2 (6 bases). Germline V lookup: CDR1 MNHNS, CDR2 SASEGT. V lost 6 bases and J 3 bases, leaving 16 bases between the germline ends. The CDR3 runs 15 residues. The CDR3 spells CASRRGAETTDTQYF. CDR3 in DNA: TGTGCCAGCAGGCGCGGGGCAGAAACGACAGATACGCAGTATTTT.

This clonotype was counted a few times. The J gene is TRBJ2-7, the V gene TRBV12-3 or TRBV12-4; the D is unclear. The CDR3 is made up of 11 amino acids. V lost 4 bases, J lost 4 bases, and 5 bases lay in between. The CDR3 sequence is CASSWEYEQYF. As DNA, the CDR3 is TGTGCCAGCAGTTGGGAATACGAGCAGTACTTC.

The V gene is TRBV18, the J gene TRBJ2-7, with TRBD2 matching over 11 bases. Germline trimming cut 2 bases from V and 3 bases from J; bases unmatched to any gene: 3. This CDR3 is 15 amino acids long. Germline CDR1 reads KGHSH; CDR2 reads LQKENI. CDR3 nucleotide sequence: TGTGCCAGCTCACCAACTAGCGGGAGTATCTACGAGCAGTACTTC. This gives the protein CASSPTSGSIYEQYF.

The chain recombines TRBV5-5 with TRBJ2-3, with 10 bases identical to TRBD1. The CDR3 contains 17 residues. Germline values: CDR1 SGHKS, CDR2 YYEKEE (reference sequence). With 3 bases clipped from V and 2 bases from J, the junction kept 9 bases outside the gene matches. The CDR3 loop is CASSSDRGRGVTDTQYF. As DNA, the CDR3 is TGTGCCAGCAGCTCTGACAGGGGGCGTGGGGTCACAGATACGCAGTATTTT.

There are a few counts of this clonotype. The gene calls are TRBV30 and TRBJ1-1; TRBD1 agrees at 8 bases. The CDR3 contains 14 residues. CDR1 and CDR2 from the germline V gene are GTSNPN and SVGIG (reference sequence). With 3 bases clipped from V and 1 base from J, the junction kept 4 bases outside the gene matches. CDR3 amino acids: CAWRTGTGNTEAFF. CDR3 nucleotide sequence: TGTGCCTGGAGGACCGGGACAGGGAACACTGAAGCTTTCTTT. Using reference TRBV30 and TRBJ1-1 for the parts outside the CDR3, the full variable domain is SQTIHQWPATLVQPVGSPLSLECTVEGTSNPNLYWYRQAAGRGLQLLFYSVGIGQISSEVPQNLSASRPQDRQFILSSKKLLLSDSGFYLCAWRTGTGNTEAFFGQGTRLTVV.

In its sample, this clonotype was seen many times. The genes are TRBV12-3 or TRBV12-4 and TRBJ1-2, with a weak D call TRBD1 (6 bases). This CDR3 has 13 residues. Trimming removed 2 bases at V and 7 bases at J, with 11 bases between. In DNA form, the CDR3 reads TGTGCCAGCAGTTTAAGCACAGGGCTTGGCTACACCTTC. Its translation: CASSLSTGLGYTF.

Only a few counts were recorded for this clonotype. The chain uses TRBV3-1 and TRBJ2-2; the D gene could be TRBD1 or TRBD2 (6 bases each). Germline V lookup: CDR1 LGHDT, CDR2 YNNKEL (reference sequence). The CDR3 totals 13 residues. Trimming left V 7 bases short and J 5 bases short, with 11 bases between. CDR3 sequence (DNA): TGTGCCAGCACCACAGGGAGGACCGGGGAGCTGTTTTTT. Translated: CASTTGRTGELFF.

In its sample, this clonotype was seen a few times. The chain is built from TRBV20-1 and TRBJ2-1, with 12 positions matching TRBD2. This CDR3 is 15 amino acids long. With 3 bases clipped from V and 2 bases from J, the junction kept 2 bases outside the gene matches. Germline V gene sequence: CDR1 DFQATT, CDR2 SNEGSKA (reference sequence). CDR3 amino acids: CSASLAGGAYNEQFF. The CDR3 nucleotides are TGCAGTGCTAGTCTAGCGGGGGGGGCCTACAATGAGCAGTTCTTC.

This clonotype has ten or more counts. The V gene is TRBV7-3, the J gene TRBJ2-1; perhaps TRBD2 as D (6 bases). V gave up 3 bases and J gave up 4 bases, with 16 bases separating them. CDR1 SGHTA and CDR2 FQGTGA come from the germline V gene. The CDR3 totals 16 residues. For the CDR3, the DNA is TGTGCCAGCAGCTTGCCTCCGGGACTCCCATACAATGAGCAGTTCTTC. Translating gives CASSLPPGLPYNEQFF.

J is TRBJ2-2 and V is TRBV5-1; perhaps TRBD1 as D (6 bases). Per germline, CDR1 SGHRS and CDR2 YFSETQ. The CDR3 length is 15 residues. Trimming left V 7 bases short and J 3 bases short, with 16 bases between. The CDR3 DNA follows: TGCGCCAGCCAAATTGGGGGCGCGTACACCGGGGAGCTGTTTTTT. Protein sequence: CASQIGGAYTGELFF.

This clonotype was counted many times. The V call is TRBV6-1, the J call TRBJ1-1; D is uncertain. V lost 6 bases to trimming and J lost 1 base, with 9 bases between them. This CDR3 contains 13 residues. Germline CDR1 is MNHNS and CDR2 is SASEGT. CDR3 DNA sequence: TGTGCCAGCAGGATCACAAGGAACACTGAAGCTTTCTTT. This encodes CASRITRNTEAFF.